Presented here are 21 T cell receptor beta chains from one specimen sequenced in a study of cytomegalovirus exposure and HLA in healthy donors. PCR amplification relied on 60 Vbeta primers (plus 13 Jbeta primers). TCRdb's copy holds only in-frame clones and misses some; the assay was immunoSEQ multiplex PCR. This sample has roughly 150,000 clones, with just over 70% found just once. Sequenced sample: PBMCs. The receptors stem from a woman between 25 and 40 years old in good health and CMV-seronegative.

A single count supports this clone. The chain carries TRBV7-9 and TRBJ1-6, with 7 bases matching TRBD1. With V trimmed by 5 bases and J by 10 bases, 5 bases remained unmatched. The CDR3 runs to 13 residues. Per germline, CDR1 SEHNR and CDR2 FQNEAQ (reference sequence). The DNA of the CDR3 is TGTGCCAGCAGCCCCGACAGGGTCTCACCCCTCCACTTT. It yields the protein CASSPDRVSPLHF.

The chain uses TRBV5-1 and TRBJ1-1, with 8 bases that match TRBD1. This CDR3 spans 18 amino acids. V gave up 0 bases and J gave up 1 base; unmatched junction bases: 11. The germline CDR1 and CDR2 sequences are SGHRS and YFSETQ. CDR3 DNA: TGCGCCAGCAGCTTGGGACAGGGGAGTATCGGGCGGAACACTGAAGCTTTCTTT. Amino acids: CASSLGQGSIGRNTEAFF. Using reference TRBV5-1 and TRBJ1-1 for the parts outside the CDR3, the full variable domain is KAGVTQTPRYLIKTRGQQVTLSCSPISGHRSVSWYQQTPGQGLQFLFEYFSETQRNKGNFPGRFSGRQFSNSRSEMNVSTLELGDSALYLCASSLGQGSIGRNTEAFFGQGTRLTVV.

Only a few counts were recorded for this clone. The chain couples TRBV7-8 to TRBJ2-2; TRBD1 aligns across 7 bases. The CDR3 totals 15 residues. V lost 5 bases, J lost 2 bases, and 5 bases stayed unmatched. The germline CDR1 and CDR2 sequences are SGHVS and FQNEAQ. CDR3 sequence (DNA): TGTGCCAGCAGCCTGAGGGACAGCAACACCGGGGAGCTGTTTTTT. This encodes CASSLRDSNTGELFF.

The chain carries TRBV19 and TRBJ1-5; the D gene is possibly TRBD1 (5 bases). Between the trimmed V and J ends, which lost 5 bases and 7 bases, there was a span of 15 bases. The length of the CDR3 is 14 residues. Germline-derived CDR1 and CDR2 are LNHDA and SQIVND (reference sequence). Here the CDR3 reads CASSVQGLGQPQHF. CDR3 bases: TGTGCCAGTAGTGTCCAGGGCCTCGGGCAGCCCCAGCATTTT.

This clone has a handful of counts. The chain has TRBV6-1 and TRBJ2-1; maybe TRBD2 (7 bases). Germline V gene data show CDR1 as MNHNS and CDR2 as SASEGT. With 1 base removed from V and 8 bases from J, the gap between germline ends came to 12 bases. The CDR3 consists of 14 residues. The CDR3 coding sequence is TGTGCCAGCAGTGAAGGTGGGGGGGGCGATGAGCAGTTCTTC. It codes for CASSEGGGGDEQFF.

This clone was seen once. CDR3 DNA: TGTGCCAGCAGCTCTACCTTTCAGGACACTGAAGCTTTCTTT. Protein sequence: CASSSTFQDTEAFF. This chain connects TRBV5-8 to TRBJ1-1; D is uncertain. This CDR3 spans 14 amino acids. Germline CDR1 and CDR2: SGHTS and YDEGEE. Trimming took off 3 bases at V and 3 bases at J, with 12 bases between the two ends.

This sequence joins TRBV7-9 and TRBJ2-2; 7 bases are a match to TRBD2. J lost 4 bases, V lost 2 bases, and 4 bases had no gene match. Germline CDR1 reads SEHNR; CDR2 reads FQNEAQ (reference sequence). The CDR3 loop spans 15 amino acids. The CDR3 region has the DNA TGTGCCAGCAGCTTAATGGGGGGGAGCACCGGGGAGCTGTTTTTT. This gives the protein CASSLMGGSTGELFF.

This clone was observed a handful of times. A read error may account for a junction end that differs from germline. The chain carries TRBV7-3 and TRBJ2-5; 13 bases are a match to TRBD2. This CDR3 has 14 amino acids. Germline CDR1 SGHTA, CDR2 FQGTGA. CDR3 residues: CASSPETSGGPLNF. In nucleotides, the CDR3 is TGTGCCAGCAGCCCCGAGACTAGCGGGGGGCCCCTGAACTTC.

The chain employs TRBV4-2 and TRBJ1-4, with 7 positions matching TRBD1. Trimming cost V 0 bases and J 6 bases; bases outside gene matches: 4. CDR1 is LGHNA, CDR2 YNFKEQ, per germline. The CDR3 loop spans 15 amino acids. CDR3 in amino acids: CASSQDLGTDEKLFF. CDR3 in DNA: TGTGCCAGCAGCCAAGATTTAGGGACAGATGAAAAACTGTTTTTT.

Regarding this clone: The junction differs from germline at one of its ends, possibly a read error. The chain employs TRBV7-7 and TRBJ1-1; no definite D call. The germline CDR1 and CDR2 sequences are SSHAT and FNYEAQ (reference sequence). The CDR3 has 13 amino acids. The CDR3 reads CASSLRVRIEAFF. CDR3 coding DNA: TGTGCTAGCAGCTTACGGGTCCGCATTGAAGCTTTCTTT.

This chain's CDR3 is CASSPLRDFSTDTQYF. The DNA for the CDR3 is TGTGCCAGCAGCCCTCTCCGGGACTTTAGCACAGATACGCAGTATTTT. This rearrangement joins TRBV7-6 to TRBJ2-3, with D maybe TRBD2 (6 bases). This CDR3 has 16 amino acids. V lost 5 bases, J lost 0 bases, and 15 bases lay in between. The germline CDR1 and CDR2 sequences are SGHVS and FNYEAQ.

The rearrangement joins TRBV5-1 to TRBJ2-6; perhaps TRBD1 as D (6 bases). The germline V gene has CDR1 SGHRS and CDR2 YFSETQ. Deletions cut 4 bases from V and 2 bases from J, with 10 bases between. The CDR3 length is 15 residues. The CDR3 is CASSQGQAGANVLTF. The CDR3 DNA follows: TGCGCCAGCAGCCAGGGACAAGCTGGGGCCAACGTCCTGACTTTC. The whole variable domain, remainder taken from reference TRBV5-1 and TRBJ2-6, is KAGVTQTPRYLIKTRGQQVTLSCSPISGHRSVSWYQQTPGQGLQFLFEYFSETQRNKGNFPGRFSGRQFSNSRSEMNVSTLELGDSALYLCASSQGQAGANVLTFGAGSRLTVL.

This clone has more than one count but fewer than ten. This chain joins TRBV11-2 and TRBJ1-1; maybe TRBD1 (6 bases). The CDR3 runs to 15 residues. V was trimmed by 0 bases and J by 3 bases, leaving 11 bases between them. CDR1 and CDR2 from the germline V gene are SGHAT and FQNNGV. DNA of the CDR3: TGTGCCAGCAGCTTAGATTCAGGGGCATACACTGAAGCTTTCTTT. It yields the protein CASSLDSGAYTEAFF. Full variable domain (missing parts from reference TRBV11-2 and TRBJ1-1): EAGVAQSPRYKIIEKRQSVAFWCNPISGHATLYWYQQILGQGPKLLIQFQNNGVVDDSQLPKDRFSAERLKGVDSTLKIQPAKLEDSAVYLCASSLDSGAYTEAFFGQGTRLTVV.

This clone was seen only a few times. The chain joins TRBV6-1 to TRBJ2-5; 8 bases fit TRBD1. The CDR3 is made up of 15 amino acids. Germline assignment: CDR1 MNHNS and CDR2 SASEGT. The J segment lost 5 bases and the V segment lost 4 bases, leaving 9 bases of the junction unmatched. The CDR3 DNA reads TGTGCCAGCAGTGTCTTGACAGGGGCGTTTGAGACCCAGTACTTC. It is translated as CASSVLTGAFETQYF.

The V gene is TRBV18, the J gene TRBJ1-4; D ambiguous. Germline V gives CDR1 KGHSH, CDR2 LQKENI. With 6 bases removed from V and 5 bases from J, the gap between germline ends came to 16 bases. The CDR3 contains 15 residues. The CDR3 is CASSLDGGYNEKLFF. The CDR3 coding sequence is TGTGCCAGCTCGCTTGACGGCGGGTACAATGAAAAACTGTTTTTT.

The chain has TRBV2 and TRBJ1-1; D is possibly TRBD1 (6 bases). CDR1 is SNHLY, CDR2 FYNNEI, per germline. V lost 7 bases and J lost 0, with 18 bases in between. The CDR3 covers 16 residues. The CDR3 DNA sequence: TGTGCCAGCATTAGGGATCAGGGGATCATGAACACTGAAGCTTTCTTT. This translates into CASIRDQGIMNTEAFF. The whole variable domain, filled in from reference TRBV2 and TRBJ1-1, reads EPEVTQTPSHQVTQMGQEVILRCVPISNHLYFYWYRQILGQKVEFLVSFYNNEISEKSEIFDDQFSVERPDGSNFTLKIRSTKLEDSAMYFCASIRDQGIMNTEAFFGQGTRLTVV.

The chain links TRBV4-2 to TRBJ1-2; D remains unclear. Germline V CDR1 and CDR2: LGHNA, YNFKEQ. V gave up 1 base and J gave up 9 bases, with 15 bases separating them. This CDR3 has 14 residues. CDR3 bases: TGTGCCAGCAGCCAAGGTGGTCCGGGGTTCAGCTACACCTTC. It translates to CASSQGGPGFSYTF.

This clone was found a few times. V and J are TRBV7-2 and TRBJ2-1; 10 bases are shared with TRBD2. V was pared by 5 bases and J by 7 bases, with 11 bases of the junction left unmatched. This CDR3 has 16 residues. CDR1 SGHTA and CDR2 FQGNSA come from the germline V gene. Written as DNA, the CDR3 is TGTGCCAGCAGCCGGGGAAGCGGGGGGGCTAAAAATGAGCAGTTCTTC. Its translation: CASSRGSGGAKNEQFF.

This chain connects TRBV7-9 to TRBJ2-1; no reliable D call. The length of the CDR3 is 14 residues. V gave up 0 bases and J gave up 4 bases, with 7 bases separating them. Germline CDR1 reads SEHNR; CDR2 reads FQNEAQ (reference sequence). The CDR3 protein is CASSLAGQYNEQFF. The CDR3 DNA sequence: TGTGCCAGCAGCTTAGCGGGCCAATACAATGAGCAGTTCTTC.

The rearrangement uses TRBV1 and TRBJ2-7; the table names TRBD2, a call not compared with the DNA. TRBV1 corresponds to a pseudogene. The CDR3 extends over 17 amino acids. The DNA of the CDR3 is TGCACCAGCAGCCCGGGACTAGCGGGAGGGTGGGAGGCCGAGCAGTACTTC. Amino acid sequence: CTSSPGLAGGWEAEQYF.

The chain carries TRBV28 and TRBJ2-7, with a weak D call TRBD2 (5 bases). Trimming stripped 6 bases from V and 4 bases from J, with 13 bases between. The CDR3 loop spans 13 amino acids. Germline V gene data show CDR1 as MDHEN and CDR2 as SYDVKM. The CDR3 protein is CASSAAEFYEQYV. CDR3 coding DNA: TGTGCCAGCAGCGCAGCGGAGTTTTACGAGCAGTACGTC.